This T cell receptor beta chain stems from a study of Graves' ophthalmopathy and Graves' hyperthyroidism. For repertoire sequencing, the TCR beta CDR3 regions were amplified from RNA transcripts. HTBI primers were used in a first-round RT-PCR, which preceded a second-round multiplex PCR. TCRdb itself ran the multiplex PCR reads through MiXCR, one entry per CDR3 protein. Here the sample spans 400,000 or so distinct CDR3 sequences, just over 15% being singletons. The authors used Ficoll-Paque density gradient centrifugation to separate PBMCs. The input was approximately 10 ml of fresh peripheral blood. Germline V gene lookup returns CDR1 GTSNPN and CDR2 SVGIG (reference sequence). The CDR3 spans 13 residues. Trimming took off 5 bases at V and 10 bases at J, with 15 bases between the two ends.

This clonotype originated in a woman under 30 with stable Graves' hyperthyroidism. The V and J genes are TRBV30 and TRBJ1-6; a weak D match, TRBD1 (5 bases). Sequencing was done on a sample of peripheral blood. The CDR3 is CAWSQGGRSPLHF. The CDR3 nucleotides read TGTGCCTGGTCGCAGGGAGGACGGTCACCCCTCCACTTT.